What follows are 9 T cell receptor beta chains derived from one specimen sequenced in a study of neurological immune-mediated disorders. Time point indicated: longitudinal time-point 1 (baseline). TCRdb reanalysed the 5' RACE reads using MiXCR and keeps one entry per CDR3 protein. This sample has 47,000 or so distinct CDR3 sequences, with less than 12% found just once. Sequencing used PBMCs. All receptors derive from a woman in her forties in good health.

This clonotype occurred once. V usage is TRBV5-1 and J usage is TRBJ2-1, with 8 positions matching TRBD1. After removal of 1 base from V and 6 bases from J, the junction contained 0 bases not matched to a gene. Germline CDR1 reads SGHRS; CDR2 reads YFSETQ. The CDR3 sequence is 13 residues long. The CDR3 is CASSLTGGNEQFF. DNA of the CDR3: TGCGCCAGCAGCTTGACAGGGGGCAATGAGCAGTTCTTC.

This clonotype came up many times. V usage is TRBV7-9 and J usage is TRBJ1-1, with unresolved D. CDR1 and CDR2 from the germline V gene are SEHNR and FQNEAQ (reference sequence). The V and J ends lost 4 bases and 1 base respectively, with 7 bases between them. This CDR3 region has 13 residues. CDR3: CASSWAGNTEAFF. The CDR3 DNA is TGTGCCAGCAGCTGGGCAGGGAACACTGAAGCTTTCTTT. Supplemented by reference TRBV7-9 and TRBJ1-1, the full variable domain reads DTGVSQNPRHKITKRGQNVTFRCDPISEHNRLYWYRQTLGQGPEFLTYFQNEAQLEKSRLLSDRFSAERPKGSFSTLEIQRTEQGDSAMYLCASSWAGNTEAFFGQGTRLTVV.

This clonotype was seen ten or more times. CDR3 protein: CASSPAGTGAGQYF. DNA for the CDR3: TGCGCCAGCAGCCCCGCCGGGACAGGGGCAGGGCAGTACTTC. The chain carries TRBV5-1 and TRBJ2-7; 10 nucleotides line up with TRBD1. V was clipped by 4 bases and J by 9 bases; unmatched bases: 10. This CDR3 has 14 residues. From germline, CDR1 is SGHRS and CDR2 YFSETQ.

The sample holds many counts of this clonotype. The chain carries TRBV5-1 and TRBJ2-1; D may be TRBD1 (5 bases). The V end was cut by 0 bases, the J end by 4 bases, with 14 bases between. The germline gives CDR1 SGHRS, CDR2 YFSETQ. The CDR3 covers 16 residues. CDR3 loop: CASSLEAGNFYNEQFF. The CDR3 DNA reads TGCGCCAGCAGCTTGGAGGCAGGGAATTTTTACAATGAGCAGTTCTTC. The full variable domain, in which reference TRBV5-1 and TRBJ2-1 provide the parts outside the CDR3, is KAGVTQTPRYLIKTRGQQVTLSCSPISGHRSVSWYQQTPGQGLQFLFEYFSETQRNKGNFPGRFSGRQFSNSRSEMNVSTLELGDSALYLCASSLEAGNFYNEQFFGPGTRLTVL.

This clonotype was counted many times. This chain joins TRBV6-2 or TRBV6-3 and TRBJ2-1, with D unresolved. The CDR3 contains 13 residues. The V gene lost 2 bases and the J gene lost 6 bases, with 8 bases spanning the gap. Germline values: CDR1 MNHEY, CDR2 SVGEGT. Here the CDR3 reads CASSYRSSNEQFF. In DNA, the CDR3 is TGTGCCAGCAGTTACCGGTCTTCCAATGAGCAGTTCTTC.

This sequence joins TRBV5-1 and TRBJ1-1; 9 nucleotides line up with TRBD1. V trimming: 0 bases; J trimming: 4 bases; junction bases outside the gene matches: 4. The length of the CDR3 is 15 residues. Germline CDR1 reads SGHRS; CDR2 reads YFSETQ. CDR3 amino acids: CASSLGVDRGTEAFF. DNA for the CDR3: TGCGCCAGCAGCTTGGGGGTGGACAGGGGCACTGAAGCTTTCTTT.

This clonotype has ten or more counts. The chain couples TRBV7-2 to TRBJ2-2, with 8 bases matching TRBD2. V lost 4 bases to trimming and J lost 6 bases; unmatched junction nucleotides: 13. The germline CDR1 and CDR2 sequences are SGHTA and FQGNSA. This CDR3 contains 17 residues. The CDR3 is CASSSPSSGAPSGELFF. For the CDR3, the DNA is TGTGCCAGCAGCTCGCCTAGTAGCGGGGCCCCATCCGGGGAGCTGTTTTTT.

The sample holds many counts of this clonotype. The CDR3 loop is CASSLSEVNYGYTF. The CDR3 coding sequence is TGCGCCAGCAGCCTTAGCGAGGTGAACTATGGCTACACCTTC. V gene TRBV5-1 combines with J gene TRBJ1-2; D ambiguous. Germline V CDR1 and CDR2: SGHRS, YFSETQ. The CDR3 length is 14 residues. With 4 bases removed from V and 2 bases from J, the gap between germline ends came to 12 bases.

In this sample, this clonotype turned up a few times. This sequence joins TRBV6-4 and TRBJ2-1; 10 nucleotides line up with TRBD2. Germline-derived CDR1 and CDR2 are MRHNA and SNTAGT. The CDR3 has 15 amino acids. The junction had 3 bases not matched to a gene; V was cut back by 4 bases and J by 3 bases. DNA of the CDR3: TGTGCCAGCAGTGTCGGACTAGCGGACTACAATGAGCAGTTCTTC. Translating gives CASSVGLADYNEQFF.